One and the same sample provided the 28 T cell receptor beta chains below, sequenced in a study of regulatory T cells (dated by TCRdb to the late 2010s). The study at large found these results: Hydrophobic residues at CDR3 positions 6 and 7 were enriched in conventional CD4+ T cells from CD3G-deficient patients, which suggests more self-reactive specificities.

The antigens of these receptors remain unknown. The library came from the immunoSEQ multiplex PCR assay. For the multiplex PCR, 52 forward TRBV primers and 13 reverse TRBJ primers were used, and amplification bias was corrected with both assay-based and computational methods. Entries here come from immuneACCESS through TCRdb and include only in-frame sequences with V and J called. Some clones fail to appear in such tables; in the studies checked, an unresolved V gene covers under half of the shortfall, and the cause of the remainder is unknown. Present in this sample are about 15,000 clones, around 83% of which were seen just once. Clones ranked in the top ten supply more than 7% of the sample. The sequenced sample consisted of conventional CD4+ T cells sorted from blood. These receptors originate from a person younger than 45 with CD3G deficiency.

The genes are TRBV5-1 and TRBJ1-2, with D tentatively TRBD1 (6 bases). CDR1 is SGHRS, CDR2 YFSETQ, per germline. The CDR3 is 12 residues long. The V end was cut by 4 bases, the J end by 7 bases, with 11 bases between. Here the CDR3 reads CASSQDSTGYTF. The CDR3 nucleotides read TGCGCCAGCAGCCAGGACAGCACTGGCTACACCTTC.

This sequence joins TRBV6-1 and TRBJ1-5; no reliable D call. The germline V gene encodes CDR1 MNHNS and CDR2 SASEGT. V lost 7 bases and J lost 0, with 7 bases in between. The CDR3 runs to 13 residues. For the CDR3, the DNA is TGTGCCAGCACGCCCTATAGCAATCAGCCCCAGCATTTT. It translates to CASTPYSNQPQHF.

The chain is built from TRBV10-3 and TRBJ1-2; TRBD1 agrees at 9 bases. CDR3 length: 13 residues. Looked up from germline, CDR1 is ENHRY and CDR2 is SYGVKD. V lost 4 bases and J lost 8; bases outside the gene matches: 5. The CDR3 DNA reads TGTGCCATCAGTGCGAGGACAGGGGACGGCTACACCTTC. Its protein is CAISARTGDGYTF.

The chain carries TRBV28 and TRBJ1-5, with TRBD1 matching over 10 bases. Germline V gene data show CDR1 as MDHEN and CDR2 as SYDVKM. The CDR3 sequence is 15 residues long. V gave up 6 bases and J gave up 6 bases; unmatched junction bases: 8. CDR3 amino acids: CASRSGTGVGQPQHF. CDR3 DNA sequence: TGTGCCAGCAGGTCCGGGACAGGGGTCGGTCAGCCCCAGCATTTT.

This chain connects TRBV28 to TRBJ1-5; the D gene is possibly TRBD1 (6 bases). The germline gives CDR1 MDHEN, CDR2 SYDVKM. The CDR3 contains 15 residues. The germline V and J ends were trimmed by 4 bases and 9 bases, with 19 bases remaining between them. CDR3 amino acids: CASSSYRESGGPQHF. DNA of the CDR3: TGTGCCAGCAGTTCTTACAGGGAATCGGGCGGGCCCCAGCATTTT.

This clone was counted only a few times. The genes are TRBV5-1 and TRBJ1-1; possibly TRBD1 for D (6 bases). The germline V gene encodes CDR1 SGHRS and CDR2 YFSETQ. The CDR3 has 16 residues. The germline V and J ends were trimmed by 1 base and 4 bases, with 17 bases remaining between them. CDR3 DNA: TGCGCCAGCAGCTTGTCAGGGGCTAGGGGCGCCACTGAAGCTTTCTTT. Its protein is CASSLSGARGATEAFF. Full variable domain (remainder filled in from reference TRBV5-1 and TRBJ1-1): KAGVTQTPRYLIKTRGQQVTLSCSPISGHRSVSWYQQTPGQGLQFLFEYFSETQRNKGNFPGRFSGRQFSNSRSEMNVSTLELGDSALYLCASSLSGARGATEAFFGQGTRLTVV.

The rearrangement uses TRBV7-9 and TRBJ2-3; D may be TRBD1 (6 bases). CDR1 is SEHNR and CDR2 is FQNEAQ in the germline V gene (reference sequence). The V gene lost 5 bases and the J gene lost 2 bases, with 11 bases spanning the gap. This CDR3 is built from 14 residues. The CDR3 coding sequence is TGTGCCAGCAGCCTGGGGGCCTCCACAGATACGCAGTATTTT. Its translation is CASSLGASTDTQYF.

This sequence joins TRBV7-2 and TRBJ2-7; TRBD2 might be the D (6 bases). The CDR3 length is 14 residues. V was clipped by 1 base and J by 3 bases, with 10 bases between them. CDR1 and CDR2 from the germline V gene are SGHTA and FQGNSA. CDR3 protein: CASSLGPGGYEQYF. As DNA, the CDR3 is TGTGCCAGCAGCTTAGGCCCCGGGGGCTACGAGCAGTACTTC.

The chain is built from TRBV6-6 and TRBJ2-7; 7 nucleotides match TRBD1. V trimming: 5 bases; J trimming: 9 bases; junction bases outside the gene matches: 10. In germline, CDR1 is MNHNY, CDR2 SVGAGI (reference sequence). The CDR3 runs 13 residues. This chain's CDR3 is CASSGWDSEGQYF. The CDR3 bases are TGTGCCAGCAGTGGGTGGGACAGCGAAGGGCAGTACTTC.

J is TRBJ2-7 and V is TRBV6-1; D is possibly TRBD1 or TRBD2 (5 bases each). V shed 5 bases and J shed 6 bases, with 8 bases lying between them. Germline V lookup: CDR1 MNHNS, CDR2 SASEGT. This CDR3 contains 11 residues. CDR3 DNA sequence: TGTGCCAGCAGTCAAGGGACCGAGCAGTACTTC. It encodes CASSQGTEQYF.

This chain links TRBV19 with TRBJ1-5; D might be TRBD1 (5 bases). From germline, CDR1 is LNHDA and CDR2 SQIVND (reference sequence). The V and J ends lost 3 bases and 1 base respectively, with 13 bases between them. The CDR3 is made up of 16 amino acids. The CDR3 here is CASSIRAGESNQPQHF. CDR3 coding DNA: TGTGCCAGTAGTATCAGGGCAGGAGAGAGCAATCAGCCCCAGCATTTT. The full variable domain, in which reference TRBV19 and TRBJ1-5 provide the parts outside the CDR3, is DGGITQSPKYLFRKEGQNVTLSCEQNLNHDAMYWYRQDPGQGLRLIYYSQIVNDFQKGDIAEGYSVSREKKESFPLTVTSAQKNPTAFYLCASSIRAGESNQPQHFGDGTRLSIL.

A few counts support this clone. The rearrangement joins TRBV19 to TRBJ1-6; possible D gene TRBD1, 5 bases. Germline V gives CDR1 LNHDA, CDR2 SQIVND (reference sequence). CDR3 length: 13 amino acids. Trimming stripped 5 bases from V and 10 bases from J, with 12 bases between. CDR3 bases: TGTGCCAGTAGTCAACAGGTTGAGTCACCCCTCCACTTT. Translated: CASSQQVESPLHF.

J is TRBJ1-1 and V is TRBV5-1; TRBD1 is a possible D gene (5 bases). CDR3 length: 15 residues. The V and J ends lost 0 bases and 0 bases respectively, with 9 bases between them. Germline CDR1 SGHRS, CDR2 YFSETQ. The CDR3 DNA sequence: TGCGCCAGCAGCTTGGTAGGGGACTTGAACACTGAAGCTTTCTTT. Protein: CASSLVGDLNTEAFF. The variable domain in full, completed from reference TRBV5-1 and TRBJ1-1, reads KAGVTQTPRYLIKTRGQQVTLSCSPISGHRSVSWYQQTPGQGLQFLFEYFSETQRNKGNFPGRFSGRQFSNSRSEMNVSTLELGDSALYLCASSLVGDLNTEAFFGQGTRLTVV.

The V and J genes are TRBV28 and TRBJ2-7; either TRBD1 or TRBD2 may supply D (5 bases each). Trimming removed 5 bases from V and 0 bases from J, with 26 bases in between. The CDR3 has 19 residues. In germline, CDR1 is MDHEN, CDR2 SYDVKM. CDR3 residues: CASSPKVRGRNRLSYEQYF. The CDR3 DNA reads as TGTGCCAGCAGTCCGAAGGTCCGGGGCAGAAACCGACTCTCCTACGAGCAGTACTTC.

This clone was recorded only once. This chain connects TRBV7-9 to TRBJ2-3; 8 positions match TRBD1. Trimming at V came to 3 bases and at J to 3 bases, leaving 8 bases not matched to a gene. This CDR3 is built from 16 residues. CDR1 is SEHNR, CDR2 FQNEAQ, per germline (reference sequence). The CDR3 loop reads CASSLGTGGQTDTQYF. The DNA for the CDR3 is TGTGCCAGCAGCTTGGGCACAGGGGGACAGACAGATACGCAGTATTTT.

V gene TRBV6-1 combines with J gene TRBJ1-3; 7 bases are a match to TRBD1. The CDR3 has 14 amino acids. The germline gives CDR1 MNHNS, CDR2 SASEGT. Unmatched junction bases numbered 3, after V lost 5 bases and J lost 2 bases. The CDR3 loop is CASSSGTAGNTIYF. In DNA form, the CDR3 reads TGTGCCAGCAGTTCCGGGACAGCTGGAAACACCATATATTTT.

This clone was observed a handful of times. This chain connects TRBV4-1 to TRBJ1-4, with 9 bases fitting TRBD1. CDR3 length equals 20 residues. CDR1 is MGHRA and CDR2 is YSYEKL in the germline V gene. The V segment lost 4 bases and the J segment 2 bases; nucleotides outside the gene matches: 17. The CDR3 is CASSRIALGDRGFTNEKLFF. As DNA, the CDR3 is TGCGCCAGCAGCCGGATTGCGCTTGGAGACAGGGGGTTTACTAATGAAAAACTGTTTTTT.

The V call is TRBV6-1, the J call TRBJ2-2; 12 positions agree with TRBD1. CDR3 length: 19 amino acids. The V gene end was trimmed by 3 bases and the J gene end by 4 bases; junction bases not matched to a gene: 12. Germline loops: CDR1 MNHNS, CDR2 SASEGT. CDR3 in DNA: TGTGCCAGCAGTGATAGGCAGCGGTGGGACAGGGGGCGCACCGGGGAGCTGTTTTTT. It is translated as CASSDRQRWDRGRTGELFF.

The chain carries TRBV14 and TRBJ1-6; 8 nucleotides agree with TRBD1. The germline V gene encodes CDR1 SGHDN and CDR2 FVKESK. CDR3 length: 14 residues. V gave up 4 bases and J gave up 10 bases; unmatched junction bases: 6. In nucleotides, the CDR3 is TGTGCCAGCAGCCGGACAGGGAGCGACTCACCCCTCCACTTT. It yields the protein CASSRTGSDSPLHF. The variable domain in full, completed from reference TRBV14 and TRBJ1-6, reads EAGVTQFPSHSVIEKGQTVTLRCDPISGHDNLYWYRRVMGKEIKFLLHFVKESKQDESGMPNNRFLAERTGGTYSTLKVQPAELEDSGVYFCASSRTGSDSPLHFGNGTRLTVT.

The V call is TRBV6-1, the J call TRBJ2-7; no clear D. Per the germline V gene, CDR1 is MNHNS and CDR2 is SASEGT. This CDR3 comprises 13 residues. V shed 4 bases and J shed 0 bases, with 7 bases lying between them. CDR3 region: CASSARDSYEQYF. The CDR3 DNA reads TGTGCCAGCAGTGCGAGAGACTCCTACGAGCAGTACTTC.

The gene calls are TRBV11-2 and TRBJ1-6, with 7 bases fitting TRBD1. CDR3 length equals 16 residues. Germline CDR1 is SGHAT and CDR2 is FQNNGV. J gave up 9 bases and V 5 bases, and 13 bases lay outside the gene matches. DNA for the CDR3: TGTGCCAGCAGCGCTTCAGGGGGTGTCGTGTCTTCACCCCTCCACTTT. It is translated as CASSASGGVVSSPLHF.

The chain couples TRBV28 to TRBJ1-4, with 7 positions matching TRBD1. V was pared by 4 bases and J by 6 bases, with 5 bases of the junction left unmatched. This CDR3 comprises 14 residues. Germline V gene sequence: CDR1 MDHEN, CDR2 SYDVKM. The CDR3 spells CASSSDRWDEKLFF. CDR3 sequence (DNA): TGTGCCAGCAGTTCGGACAGGTGGGATGAAAAACTGTTTTTT.

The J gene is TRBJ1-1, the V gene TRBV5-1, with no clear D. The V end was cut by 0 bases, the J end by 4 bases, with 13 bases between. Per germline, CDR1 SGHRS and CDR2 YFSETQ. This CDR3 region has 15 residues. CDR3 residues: CASSLAFGGRTEAFF. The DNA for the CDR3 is TGCGCCAGCAGCTTGGCCTTCGGAGGCCGCACTGAAGCTTTCTTT.

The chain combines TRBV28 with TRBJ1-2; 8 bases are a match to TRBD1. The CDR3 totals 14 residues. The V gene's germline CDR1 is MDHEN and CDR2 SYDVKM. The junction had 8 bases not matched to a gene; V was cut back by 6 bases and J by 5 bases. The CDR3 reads CASSSDRALYGYTF. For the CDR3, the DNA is TGTGCCAGCAGCTCGGACAGGGCCTTATATGGCTACACCTTC.

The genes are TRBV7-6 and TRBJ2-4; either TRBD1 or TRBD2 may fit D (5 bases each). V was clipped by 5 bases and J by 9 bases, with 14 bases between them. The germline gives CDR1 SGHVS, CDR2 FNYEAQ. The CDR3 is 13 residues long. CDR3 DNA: TGTGCCAGCAGCCCGGGGCCCCGGAGCATTCAGTACTTC. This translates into CASSPGPRSIQYF.

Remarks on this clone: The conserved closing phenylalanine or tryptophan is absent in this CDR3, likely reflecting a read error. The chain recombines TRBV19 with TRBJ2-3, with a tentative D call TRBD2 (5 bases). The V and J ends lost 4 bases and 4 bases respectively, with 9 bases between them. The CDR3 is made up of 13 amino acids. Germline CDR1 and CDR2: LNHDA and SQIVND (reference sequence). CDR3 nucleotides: TGTGCCAGTAGTACGGGATTTTCAGATACGCAGTATCTT. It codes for CASSTGFSDTQYL.

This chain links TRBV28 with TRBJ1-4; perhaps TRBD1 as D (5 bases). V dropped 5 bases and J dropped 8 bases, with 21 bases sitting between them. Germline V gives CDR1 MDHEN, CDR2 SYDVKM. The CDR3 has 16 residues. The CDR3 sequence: CASSRPTGGIGEKLFF. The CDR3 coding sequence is TGTGCCAGCAGTCGCCCGACGGGGGGGATCGGGGAAAAACTGTTTTTT.

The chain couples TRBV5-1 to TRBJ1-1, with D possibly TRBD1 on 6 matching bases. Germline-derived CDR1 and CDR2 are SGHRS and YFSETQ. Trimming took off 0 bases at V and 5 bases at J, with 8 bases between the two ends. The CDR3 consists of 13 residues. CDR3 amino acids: CASSLETGTEAFF. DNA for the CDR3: TGCGCCAGCAGCTTGGAAACAGGGACTGAAGCTTTCTTT.